Following are 30 T cell receptor beta chains from one sample sequenced in a study of CD8+ T cells in alopecia areata. As for treatment: oral pan-JAK inhibitor, 5-10 mg twice daily. RNA, once extracted, was reverse transcribed into cDNA for use as the sequencing template. The protocol was immunoSEQ multiplex PCR, while the TCRdb copy is restricted to in-frame clones and leaves out a portion. The sample has some 100,000 clones, about 61% seen once. Sequencing used CD8+ T cells sorted from blood, obtained between weeks 55 and 65, from a patient treated with tofacitinib. These receptor sequences come from a human donor with alopecia areata.

CDR3 sequence (DNA): TGTGCCAGCAGTGAAACGGGAGGAGCTAACTATGGCTACACCTTC. It yields the protein CASSETGGANYGYTF. The chain has TRBV2 and TRBJ1-2; D gene uncertain. Per germline, CDR1 SNHLY and CDR2 FYNNEI. The V gene lost 2 bases and the J gene lost 0 bases, with 10 bases spanning the gap. CDR3 length equals 15 residues.

This chain joins TRBV19 and TRBJ2-1; TRBD2 might be the D (6 bases). Germline CDR1 LNHDA, CDR2 SQIVND (reference sequence). The CDR3 is 15 residues long. V lost 5 bases and J lost 0, with 11 bases in between. The CDR3 sequence: CASSWDFSSYNEQFF. The CDR3, as DNA: TGTGCCAGTAGTTGGGACTTCAGCTCCTACAATGAGCAGTTCTTC. The full variable domain, with the rest looked up from reference TRBV19 and TRBJ2-1, is DGGITQSPKYLFRKEGQNVTLSCEQNLNHDAMYWYRQDPGQGLRLIYYSQIVNDFQKGDIAEGYSVSREKKESFPLTVTSAQKNPTAFYLCASSWDFSSYNEQFFGPGTRLTVL.

With respect to this clone: Other DNA sequences from this sample encode an identical CDR3 as well. The gene calls are TRBV13 and TRBJ2-2; D uncertain. V lost 6 bases, J lost 4 bases, and 9 bases lay in between. Per the germline V gene, CDR1 is PRHDT and CDR2 is FYEKMQ (reference sequence). This CDR3 comprises 13 residues. The chain's CDR3 is CASSTGSTGELFF. CDR3 DNA: TGTGCCAGCAGTACCGGGTCCACCGGGGAGCTGTTTTTT.

The V and J genes are TRBV5-4 and TRBJ1-2; 8 bases match TRBD1. V gave up 2 bases and J gave up 4 bases; unmatched junction bases: 7. The CDR3 covers 15 residues. Germline lookup yields CDR1 SGHNT and CDR2 YYREEE (reference sequence). CDR3 sequence: CASSFGQGASYGYTF. In DNA, the CDR3 is TGTGCCAGCAGCTTCGGGCAGGGGGCCAGCTATGGCTACACCTTC.

The chain employs TRBV9 and TRBJ1-2; D is ambiguous. From germline, CDR1 is SGDLS and CDR2 YYNGEE. CDR3 length: 13 amino acids. V was pared by 4 bases and J by 8 bases, with 15 bases between. The CDR3 sequence: CASSWGSHEGYTF. CDR3 in DNA: TGTGCCAGCAGCTGGGGATCGCACGAGGGCTACACCTTC.

This clone has a handful of counts. V is TRBV7-9 and J is TRBJ2-7; D possibly uses TRBD1 or TRBD2 (5 bases each). The CDR3 extends over 15 amino acids. Germline-derived CDR1 and CDR2 are SEHNR and FQNEAQ (reference sequence). V was trimmed by 5 bases and J by 1 base, leaving 15 bases between them. The CDR3 nucleotides read TGTGCCAGCAGCCCGAACGGGGCGCCTTCCTACGAGCAGTACTTC. It encodes CASSPNGAPSYEQYF.

V and J are TRBV5-1 and TRBJ2-5; weak D call: TRBD2 (5 bases). The CDR3 consists of 14 residues. CDR1 is SGHRS, CDR2 YFSETQ, per germline. V was clipped by 0 bases and J by 2 bases, with 8 bases between them. In DNA form, the CDR3 reads TGCGCCAGCAGCTTGGTGGGGAGACAAGAGACCCAGTACTTC. Protein sequence: CASSLVGRQETQYF.

A few counts support this clone. The rearrangement links TRBV28 to TRBJ2-1; D unclear. V was clipped by 5 bases and J by 3 bases, with 14 bases between them. In germline, CDR1 is MDHEN, CDR2 SYDVKM. The CDR3 is 15 amino acids. The CDR3 DNA reads as TGTGCCAGCAGTCATGGAAGTGGGTACTACAATGAGCAGTTCTTC. This encodes CASSHGSGYYNEQFF.

In DNA, the CDR3 is TGCGCCAGCAGCCAAGAATTATTCCAAGAGACCCAGTACTTC. Protein product: CASSQELFQETQYF. The chain joins TRBV4-1 to TRBJ2-5; D gene ambiguous. Germline V gene data show CDR1 as MGHRA and CDR2 as YSYEKL. V lost 0 bases, J lost 1 base, and 6 bases lay in between. The CDR3 has 14 residues.

This clone has more than one count but fewer than ten. V is TRBV2 and J is TRBJ2-7; D gene ambiguous. The CDR3 has 11 residues. The V end lost 10 bases, the J end lost 2 bases, and 9 bases lay between the germline ends. Germline CDR1 reads SNHLY; CDR2 reads FYNNEI. CDR3 sequence: CATVGPYEQYF. DNA of the CDR3: TGTGCCACCGTTGGTCCCTACGAGCAGTACTTC.

V is TRBV27 and J is TRBJ1-1; D is unclear. The CDR3 consists of 14 residues. Between the trimmed V and J ends, which lost 7 bases and 4 bases, there was a span of 16 bases. CDR1 is MNHEY, CDR2 SMNVEV, per germline (reference sequence). For the CDR3, the DNA is TGTGCCAGCATAAAATCGGCGTTGGGCACTGAAGCTTTCTTT. This gives the protein CASIKSALGTEAFF.

This sequence joins TRBV7-9 and TRBJ2-3; 10 bases are a match to TRBD2. Germline CDR1 reads SEHNR; CDR2 reads FQNEAQ (reference sequence). Unmatched junction bases numbered 3, after V lost 4 bases and J lost 5 bases. The CDR3 consists of 14 residues. Written as DNA, the CDR3 is TGTGCCAGCAGCTCTAGCGGGGGTGGAGATACGCAGTATTTT. This encodes CASSSSGGGDTQYF. Full variable domain (missing parts from reference TRBV7-9 and TRBJ2-3): DTGVSQNPRHKITKRGQNVTFRCDPISEHNRLYWYRQTLGQGPEFLTYFQNEAQLEKSRLLSDRFSAERPKGSFSTLEIQRTEQGDSAMYLCASSSSGGGDTQYFGPGTRLTVL.

This sequence joins TRBV2 and TRBJ1-4, with D uncertain. Between the trimmed V and J ends, which lost 4 bases and 7 bases, there was a span of 13 bases. The CDR3 sequence is 14 residues long. Looked up from germline, CDR1 is SNHLY and CDR2 is FYNNEI. The CDR3 is CASSGNRPGEKLFF. The CDR3 bases are TGTGCCAGCAGTGGGAACCGGCCGGGTGAAAAACTGTTTTTT.

The chain carries TRBV5-4 and TRBJ2-1, with 16 positions matching TRBD2. The CDR3 has 17 amino acids. V gave up 4 bases and J gave up 4 bases; unmatched junction bases: 5. Germline lookup yields CDR1 SGHNT and CDR2 YYREEE (reference sequence). The CDR3 nucleotides are TGTGCCAGCAGCCCGCCGGGACTAGCGGGGGGGTACAATGAGCAGTTCTTC. This codes for CASSPPGLAGGYNEQFF. The variable domain in full, with the rest retrieved from reference TRBV5-4 and TRBJ2-1, is ETGVTQSPTHLIKTRGQQVTLRCSSQSGHNTVSWYQQALGQGPQFIFQYYREEENGRGNFPPRFSGLQFPNYSSELNVNALELDDSALYLCASSPPGLAGGYNEQFFGPGTRLTVL.

The J gene is TRBJ2-3, the V gene TRBV15; TRBD2 aligns across 11 bases. CDR3 length: 17 amino acids. Germline assignment: CDR1 LNHNV and CDR2 YYDKDF (reference sequence). The V segment lost 5 bases and the J segment 0 bases; nucleotides outside the gene matches: 7. The CDR3 spells CATSLASGGHSTDTQYF. The CDR3, as DNA: TGTGCCACCAGCTTAGCTAGCGGGGGGCACAGCACAGATACGCAGTATTTT. The full variable domain, with the rest looked up from reference TRBV15 and TRBJ2-3, is DAMVIQNPRYQVTQFGKPVTLSCSQTLNHNVMYWYQQKSSQAPKLLFHYYDKDFNNEADTPDNFQSRRPNTSFCFLDIRSPGLGDTAMYLCATSLASGGHSTDTQYFGPGTRLTVL.

This clone was counted between two and nine times. The gene calls are TRBV25-1 and TRBJ1-3; D remains unclear. Trimming pared 5 bases from V and 4 bases from J, leaving 6 bases between. This CDR3 is 12 amino acids long. Germline V gives CDR1 MGHDK, CDR2 SYGVNS. The CDR3 sequence: CASSSDGNTIYF. DNA for the CDR3: TGTGCCAGCAGTTCGGACGGAAACACCATATATTTT.

The chain's CDR3 is CASSSRDRGNHGYTF. DNA for the CDR3: TGTGCCAGCAGTTCGCGGGACAGGGGCAACCATGGCTACACCTTC. J is TRBJ1-2 and V is TRBV27; TRBD1 aligns across 10 bases. J was trimmed by 6 bases and V by 4 bases; bases with no gene match: 8. The CDR3 is made up of 15 amino acids. The germline V gene has CDR1 MNHEY and CDR2 SMNVEV (reference sequence).

There are a few counts of this clone. The chain combines TRBV29-1 with TRBJ1-1, with no clear D. The CDR3 sequence is 10 residues long. Germline CDR1 and CDR2: SQVTM and ANQGSEA. The ends were cut back, 4 bases at V and 7 bases at J, with 7 bases in the middle. The CDR3 sequence is CSVVIGEAFF. The DNA of the CDR3 is TGCAGCGTTGTAATAGGTGAAGCTTTCTTT.

This clone was detected once. The chain has TRBV7-9 and TRBJ2-7; D is unclear. CDR1 and CDR2 (germline): SEHNR, FQNEAQ (reference sequence). Trimming removed 2 bases from V and 3 bases from J, with 8 bases in between. This CDR3 contains 13 residues. CDR3 nucleotide sequence: TGTGCCAGCAGCTTAAATGTTAACTACGAGCAGTACTTC. Translation gives CASSLNVNYEQYF. The full variable domain, rest sourced from reference TRBV7-9 and TRBJ2-7, is DTGVSQNPRHKITKRGQNVTFRCDPISEHNRLYWYRQTLGQGPEFLTYFQNEAQLEKSRLLSDRFSAERPKGSFSTLEIQRTEQGDSAMYLCASSLNVNYEQYFGPGTRLTVT.

The rearrangement links TRBV6-5 to TRBJ2-1; D might be TRBD2 (6 bases). Germline lookup yields CDR1 MNHEY and CDR2 SVGAGI. The CDR3 length is 12 residues. V was shortened by 7 bases and J by 10 bases, with 14 bases between the two germline ends. The CDR3 protein is CASTSLGREQFF. The CDR3 coding sequence is TGTGCCAGCACTTCTCTAGGGAGGGAGCAGTTCTTC.

The V call is TRBV19, the J call TRBJ1-1; D ambiguous. The CDR3 runs 12 residues. Per the germline V gene, CDR1 is LNHDA and CDR2 is SQIVND (reference sequence). V dropped 2 bases and J dropped 7 bases, with 8 bases sitting between them. CDR3 amino acids: CASSILAGEAFF. CDR3 DNA: TGTGCCAGTAGTATACTGGCAGGTGAAGCTTTCTTT.

V is TRBV5-1 and J is TRBJ2-1; D call uncertain. Trimming pared 4 bases from V and 9 bases from J, leaving 17 bases between. Germline-derived CDR1 and CDR2 are SGHRS and YFSETQ. The CDR3 spans 14 residues. CDR3 protein: CASSHRSGLPEQFF. The CDR3 nucleotides read TGCGCCAGCAGCCACCGGTCGGGCCTTCCTGAGCAGTTCTTC.

This clone came up a few times. The V gene is TRBV5-6, the J gene TRBJ2-3, with D unclear. Germline CDR1 reads SGHDT; CDR2 reads YYEEEE. V gave up 0 bases and J gave up 3 bases, with 5 bases separating them. The CDR3 loop spans 13 amino acids. In DNA form, the CDR3 reads TGTGCCAGCAGCTTGGGGCGGACAGATACGCAGTATTTT. This translates into CASSLGRTDTQYF. The full variable domain, completed using reference TRBV5-6 and TRBJ2-3, is DAGVTQSPTHLIKTRGQQVTLRCSPKSGHDTVSWYQQALGQGPQFIFQYYEEEERQRGNFPDRFSGHQFPNYSSELNVNALLLGDSALYLCASSLGRTDTQYFGPGTRLTVL.

The sample holds a few counts of this clone. The genes are TRBV7-9 and TRBJ2-3; tentatively, D is TRBD1 (6 bases). The CDR3 consists of 14 residues. CDR1 is SEHNR and CDR2 is FQNEAQ in the germline V gene (reference sequence). V shed 5 bases and J shed 0 bases, with 9 bases lying between them. CDR3 DNA sequence: TGTGCCAGCAGCGGACAGTTTAGCACAGATACGCAGTATTTT. It codes for CASSGQFSTDTQYF.

The genes are TRBV7-9 and TRBJ2-7, with 8 bases identical to TRBD1. Trimming at V came to 4 bases and at J to 9 bases, leaving 8 bases not matched to a gene. This CDR3 is built from 13 residues. Germline V gene lookup returns CDR1 SEHNR and CDR2 FQNEAQ (reference sequence). The DNA for the CDR3 is TGTGCCAGCAGCTCCGGACAGGGCGTTACGCAGTACTTC. Protein product: CASSSGQGVTQYF.

This chain uses TRBV27 with TRBJ1-6, with D perhaps TRBD1 (5 bases). Trimming took 3 bases from V and 5 from J, leaving 11 bases between them. The CDR3 is 15 amino acids. Per the germline V gene, CDR1 is MNHEY and CDR2 is SMNVEV (reference sequence). CDR3 in DNA: TGTGCCAGCAGTTTTCGGGGACGGGATAATTCACCCCTCCACTTT. It yields the protein CASSFRGRDNSPLHF.

The chain employs TRBV5-1 and TRBJ2-5, with a tentative D call TRBD1 (5 bases). The CDR3 covers 14 residues. CDR1 and CDR2 from the germline V gene are SGHRS and YFSETQ. The germline V and J ends were trimmed by 4 bases and 3 bases, with 13 bases remaining between them. The CDR3 DNA is TGCGCCAGCAGCGACTCCCCAGGGAAAGAGACCCAGTACTTC. It codes for CASSDSPGKETQYF.

This clone appeared once. The chain recombines TRBV19 with TRBJ2-7; D uncertain. The CDR3 consists of 16 residues. V lost 10 bases and J 4 bases, leaving 26 bases between the germline ends. CDR1 is LNHDA and CDR2 is SQIVND in the germline V gene (reference sequence). In DNA, the CDR3 is TGTGCCACCACCTTGAACTCGGACGCAGTAATATACGAGCAGTACTTC. Translated: CATTLNSDAVIYEQYF.

The rearrangement uses TRBV7-8 and TRBJ2-5; D is unresolved. This CDR3 region has 16 residues. The V end was cut by 4 bases, the J end by 5 bases, with 20 bases between. The germline CDR1 and CDR2 sequences are SGHVS and FQNEAQ. CDR3 bases: TGTGCCAGCAGCTCGGGCCGTGGGGTACATGCGGAGACCCAGTACTTC. Residues: CASSSGRGVHAETQYF.

V gene TRBV5-1 combines with J gene TRBJ2-3; D is perhaps TRBD2 (6 bases). The CDR3 has 13 amino acids. V dropped 5 bases and J dropped 3 bases, with 10 bases sitting between them. Germline values: CDR1 SGHRS, CDR2 YFSETQ. Written as DNA, the CDR3 is TGCGCCAGCAGGACTAGTGGAACAGATACGCAGTATTTT. Encoded protein: CASRTSGTDTQYF.